The 17 T cell receptor beta chains below come from one sample, sequenced in a study of monozygotic twins with inflammatory bowel disease. TCRdb reanalyzed the 5' RACE reads, giving one entry per CDR3 protein sequence and no DNA. The sample's table shows roughly 160,000 distinct CDR3 sequences. The sequencing input was blood. The receptor set was obtained from a human donor with ulcerative colitis or Crohn's disease, or a healthy co-twin of an affected twin (not recorded which).

The chain couples TRBV15 to TRBJ1-2. Per the germline V gene, CDR1 is LNHNV and CDR2 is YYDKDF (reference sequence). This CDR3 comprises 17 residues. CDR3 residues: CATSRDTNSFSNYGYTF.

The V and J genes are TRBV4-2 and TRBJ1-1; the TCRdb D gene call, TRBD1, has no DNA to confirm it. Germline-derived CDR1 and CDR2 are LGHNA and YNFKEQ. This CDR3 comprises 14 residues. The CDR3 is CASSQGPGGPEAFF.

The chain combines TRBV3-1 with TRBJ1-6. The CDR3 is made up of 15 amino acids. Germline assignment: CDR1 LGHDT and CDR2 YNNKEL (reference sequence). This chain's CDR3 is CASSPRAWVDSPLHF.

The V call is TRBV11-2, the J call TRBJ2-3; TCRdb's D gene call, TRBD1, goes unchecked for lack of DNA. The CDR3 has 15 residues. CDR1 and CDR2 (germline): SGHAT, FQNNGV. The CDR3 region is CASSHSGRRTDTQYF.

The J gene is TRBJ1-1, the V gene TRBV20-1. The CDR3 totals 14 residues. Germline-derived CDR1 and CDR2 are DFQATT and SNEGSKA (reference sequence). The CDR3 is CSARDVGAATEAFF.

This sequence joins TRBV20-1 and TRBJ2-1. Germline V gene sequence: CDR1 DFQATT, CDR2 SNEGSKA (reference sequence). The CDR3 loop spans 15 amino acids. This CDR3 reads CSARDGGDSYNEQFF.

The genes are TRBV7-3 and TRBJ2-1; lacking DNA, the TRBD1 call made by TCRdb goes unchecked. There are 15 residues in the CDR3. Germline V gene data show CDR1 as SGHTA and CDR2 as FQGTGA. The CDR3 loop reads CASTAGTGVYNEQFF.

The chain links TRBV4-1 to TRBJ2-3; the TCRdb call, TRBD2, lacks DNA for checking. The CDR3 contains 21 residues. CDR1 is MGHRA and CDR2 is YSYEKL in the germline V gene. CDR3 loop: CASSQLTGTSGRGPSTDTQYF.

This chain joins TRBV7-6 and TRBJ2-1; TCRdb designates TRBD1, a call that cannot be tested without DNA. Germline V CDR1 and CDR2: SGHVS, FNYEAQ. The CDR3 is 13 residues long. CDR3 protein: CASSSGHYNEQFF.

CDR3 region: CASSQEIGTGMTKNIQYF. This rearrangement joins TRBV4-1 to TRBJ2-4; TCRdb picks TRBD1, but there is no DNA to check that call. There are 18 residues in the CDR3. Germline CDR1 reads MGHRA; CDR2 reads YSYEKL.

This chain's CDR3 is CSASASGHTDTQYF. The rearrangement uses TRBV20-1 and TRBJ2-3; TCRdb outputs TRBD2, but without DNA this stays unchecked. Germline V lookup: CDR1 DFQATT, CDR2 SNEGSKA (reference sequence). The CDR3 length is 14 residues.

The J gene is TRBJ2-7, the V gene TRBV7-9; TCRdb gives TRBD1 as the D gene, but with no DNA this cannot be confirmed. This CDR3 comprises 14 residues. Germline lookup yields CDR1 SEHNR and CDR2 FQNEAQ (reference sequence). CDR3 amino acids: CASSPVLGRYEQYF.

This chain links TRBV5-1 with TRBJ1-2; no DNA is available, so the TRBD1 call from TCRdb remains unchecked. This CDR3 spans 14 amino acids. CDR1 is SGHRS, CDR2 YFSETQ, per germline. CDR3: CASAPGTGGYGYTF.

V usage is TRBV27 and J usage is TRBJ1-5. CDR1 is MNHEY, CDR2 SMNVEV, per germline (reference sequence). This CDR3 comprises 14 residues. Here the CDR3 reads CASSPRGLYQPQHF.

This CDR3 is CSASGGPPSYNEQFF. The chain links TRBV20-1 to TRBJ2-1; TCRdb reports TRBD2, a call that lacks DNA to check it against. The germline V gene has CDR1 DFQATT and CDR2 SNEGSKA (reference sequence). The CDR3 consists of 15 residues.

This sequence joins TRBV20-1 and TRBJ1-6. This CDR3 is 13 amino acids long. The V gene's germline CDR1 is DFQATT and CDR2 SNEGSKA (reference sequence). This CDR3 reads CSARIAGDSPLHF.

The chain combines TRBV5-1 with TRBJ2-3; the TCRdb D gene call, TRBD2, has no DNA to confirm it. Germline V CDR1 and CDR2: SGHRS, YFSETQ. The CDR3 sequence is 16 residues long. The CDR3 region is CASSRNRDYPTDTQYF.